The subject of this entry is one T cell receptor beta chain. The antigen is undetermined. From germline, CDR1 is SGDLS and CDR2 YYNGEE. V was cut by 0 bases and J by 6 bases, with 8 bases left in between. The CDR3 extends over 13 amino acids. The record originates from a study of CD8 T cells in Susac syndrome. The authors reverse transcribed roughly 0.5 to 1 ug RNA with random hexamers. Across 54 Vbeta and 13 Jbeta, immunoSEQ multiplex PCR amplified TCR beta CDR3. Each CDR3 protein is one row after TCRdb ran MiXCR on the immunoSEQ multiplex PCR reads. Of some 300,000 distinct CDR3 sequences in the sample, around 89% were seen once. Study results and caveats: An acknowledgment was made by the study that its TCR sequencing and HLA analysis involved relatively few individuals.

The authors sequenced TCR beta from blood CD8+ and CD4+ T cells. Sequencing input: CD8+ T cells from PBMCs. V gene TRBV9 combines with J gene TRBJ2-3; D possibly corresponds to TRBD2 (6 bases). The receptor was derived from a human donor with multiple sclerosis. The CDR3 reads CASSVEGRDTQYF. The CDR3 coding sequence is TGTGCCAGCAGCGTAGAGGGGAGGGATACGCAGTATTTT.